This is a list of T cell receptor beta chains from one sample in a study of radiation and T cells in renal cell carcinoma. Generated by immunoSEQ multiplex PCR, the TCRdb table keeps only in-frame clones and is missing some. Found here are 70,000 to 100,000 clones, approximately 83% of them singletons; the top ten hold roughly 20%. Sequencing was performed on blood, taken from a patient whose treatment included radiotherapy and nephrectomy. The receptors originated from a woman aged 45-65 years with renal cell carcinoma. The CDR3 runs from the conserved cysteine through the conserved F or W. Fields, in order: V gene, J gene, D gene, clone size, CDR3 DNA, CDR3 protein. D genes are given only for firm matches. The size entry is marked missing in some rows and otherwise reads once, few, many or a size class.

>TRBV7-2|TRBJ1-2|-|-
TGTGCCAGCAGCTCCTCCTGGGGCTACACCTTC
CASSSSWGYTF
>TRBV5-4|TRBJ1-1|TRBD1|-
TGTGCCAGCAGCTCCTCAGGGGGGAGGAGCACTGAAGCTTTCTTT
CASSSSGGRSTEAFF
>TRBV7-2|TRBJ2-5|-|few
TGTGCCAGCAGCTTAAACAAAGAGACCCAGTACTTC
CASSLNKETQYF
>TRBV28|TRBJ1-2|TRBD1|-
TGTGCCAGCAGTGGCCGGGACAGATCCAAAAAGGGTGGCTACACCTTC
CASSGRDRSKKGGYTF
>TRBV28|TRBJ2-7|-|-
TGTGCCAGCAGTTTGATGGCTTTCTACGAGCAGTACTTC
CASSLMAFYEQYF
>TRBV6-1|TRBJ1-6|-|once
TGTGCCAGCAGTGAATTCAGTCGGGGTGGTTCACCCCTCCACTTT
CASSEFSRGGSPLHF
>TRBV19|TRBJ2-3|-|few
TGTGCCAGTTCCACCGCAGATACGCAGTATTTT
CASSTADTQYF
>TRBV14|TRBJ1-1|-|few
TGTGCCAGCAGCCCAAGGAACACTGAAGCTTTCTTT
CASSPRNTEAFF
>TRBV2|TRBJ2-2|-|-
TGTGCCAGCAGTGAAGCGGGGGGAGTAACTGGCGGGGAGCTGTTTTTT
CASSEAGGVTGGELFF
>TRBV7-2|TRBJ2-7|-|once
TGTGCCAGCAGCCCCGTCAGGGGAAGGGAGCAGTACTTC
CASSPVRGREQYF
>TRBV7-2|TRBJ1-1|-|-
TGTGCCAGCAGCTTACTTCCTGGGGACACTGAAGCTTTCTTT
CASSLLPGDTEAFF